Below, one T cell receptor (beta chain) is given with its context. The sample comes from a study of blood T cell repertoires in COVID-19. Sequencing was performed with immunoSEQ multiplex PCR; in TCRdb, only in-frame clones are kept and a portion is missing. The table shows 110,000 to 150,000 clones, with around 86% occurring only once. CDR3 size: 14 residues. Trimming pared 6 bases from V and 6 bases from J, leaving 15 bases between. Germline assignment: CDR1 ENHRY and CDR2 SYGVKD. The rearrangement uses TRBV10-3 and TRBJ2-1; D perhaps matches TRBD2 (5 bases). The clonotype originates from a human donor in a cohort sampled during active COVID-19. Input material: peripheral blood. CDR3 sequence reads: CAISEPPGSNEQFF. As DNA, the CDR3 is TGTGCCATCAGCGAACCGCCGGGGTCCAATGAGCAGTTCTTC.